In its sample, the clone carrying this T cell receptor beta chain was seen a few times. Its antigen is undetermined. The assay that was used to sequence DNA from cultured CD4+ T cells was the Oncomine TCR Beta short-read assay. TCRdb independently ran MiXCR on the PCR reads; one entry per CDR3 protein. The sample carries around 18,000 distinct CDR3 sequences, around 60% recorded once. In germline, CDR1 is SGHTA, CDR2 FQGTGA. V shed 4 bases, J shed 1 base, and the junction held 3 bases outside the gene matches. The CDR3 totals 15 residues. Treatment defined: approximately 10-day PBMC culture with coronavirus spike peptide pools or control peptides (ViraFEST assay). The data originate from a study of vaccination and CD4 T cells after COVID-19.

The chain employs TRBV7-3 and TRBJ2-2, with TRBD2 matching 7 bases. The source of this sequence is a human donor who had recovered from COVID-19. The sample was CD4+ T cells from blood, cultured in vitro. The chain's CDR3 is CASSYAGENTGELFF. In DNA, the CDR3 is TGTGCCAGCAGCTACGCGGGAGAGAACACCGGGGAGCTGTTTTTT. The full variable domain, its missing parts supplied by reference TRBV7-3 and TRBJ2-2, is GAGVSQTPSNKVTEKGKYVELRCDPISGHTALYWYRQSLGQGPEFLIYFQGTGAADDSGLPNDRFFAVRPEGSVSTLKIQRTERGDSAVYLCASSYAGENTGELFFGEGSRLTVL.